These T cell receptor beta chains were read from a single sample in a study of blood T cell repertoires in COVID-19. Assay: immunoSEQ multiplex PCR; the TCRdb copy retains only in-frame clones and omits some. Among over 350,000 clones listed, 75% to 90% were seen once. Sequenced input: peripheral blood. These TCRs come from a woman aged 25 to 39 with active or convalescent COVID-19. Each CDR3 is given with its conserved first and last residue. A D gene is named only where the DNA matches it firmly. Clone size is not always given. Where it is, it says once, few, many or a class for expanded clones.

size,V,J,D,CDR3,DNA
once,TRBV6-1,TRBJ2-7,TRBD2,CASSFGGRPPYEQYF,TGTGCCAGCAGTTTCGGCGGGAGACCCCCCTACGAGCAGTACTTC
NA,TRBV5-4,TRBJ2-7,TRBD1,CASSLGQGHSYEQYF,TGTGCCAGCAGCTTGGGACAGGGACACTCCTACGAGCAGTACTTC
NA,TRBV3-1/TRBV3-2,TRBJ1-4,NA,CASSHTQGGGANEKLFF,TGTGCCAGCAGCCATACCCAGGGAGGGGGGGCTAATGAAAAACTGTTTTTT
NA,TRBV5-6,TRBJ2-1,TRBD2,CASSLGVTSEDNEQFF,TGTGCCAGCAGCTTGGGGGTGACTAGCGAAGACAATGAGCAGTTCTTC
NA,TRBV15,TRBJ1-1,NA,CATSREYQYEAFF,TGTGCCACCAGCAGAGAGTATCAGTATGAAGCTTTCTTT
NA,TRBV4-1,TRBJ2-1,NA,CASSQSAGVNEQFF,TGCGCCAGCAGCCAATCGGCAGGGGTCAATGAGCAGTTCTTC
NA,TRBV5-6,TRBJ2-1,NA,CASSISGAYNEQFF,TGTGCCAGCAGCATATCAGGGGCCTACAATGAGCAGTTCTTC
NA,TRBV14,TRBJ1-1,NA,CASSQARRGLNTEAFF,TGTGCCAGCAGCCAGGCCCGGCGGGGGCTAAACACTGAAGCTTTCTTT
NA,TRBV7-8,TRBJ1-2,NA,CASSLGDKDYGYTF,TGTGCCAGCAGCTTAGGGGACAAAGACTATGGCTACACCTTC
NA,TRBV7-9,TRBJ1-2,TRBD1,CASSLTVQGARGYTF,TGTGCCAGCAGCTTAACTGTCCAGGGGGCGAGAGGCTACACCTTC
NA,TRBV27,TRBJ2-7,TRBD2,CASSNRAGAGGPYEQYF,TGTGCCAGCAGCAACCGGGCCGGGGCGGGGGGGCCCTACGAGCAGTACTTC
few,TRBV4-1,TRBJ1-2,NA,CASSHQAGLGNGYTF,TGCGCCAGCAGCCACCAGGCGGGGCTCGGTAATGGCTACACCTTC
NA,TRBV2,TRBJ2-5,NA,CASSVQSYQETQYF,TGTGCCAGCAGTGTCCAGTCGTACCAAGAGACCCAGTACTTC
NA,TRBV30,TRBJ1-2,NA,CAWSVLGAQQGFYGYTF,TGTGCCTGGAGTGTACTAGGTGCCCAGCAAGGGTTCTATGGCTACACCTTC
NA,TRBV5-6,TRBJ1-1,NA,CASSFGQNTEAFF,TGTGCCAGCAGCTTTGGCCAGAACACTGAAGCTTTCTTT
NA,TRBV6-1,TRBJ1-3,NA,CASSERSQGSGNTIYF,TGTGCCAGCAGTGAACGATCACAGGGCTCTGGAAACACCATATATTTT
NA,TRBV5-1,TRBJ2-5,NA,CASSFSGQETQYF,TGCGCCAGCAGCTTCTCGGGACAAGAGACCCAGTACTTC
NA,TRBV11-2,TRBJ1-2,TRBD1,CASSPRTGAAYGYTF,TGTGCCAGCAGCCCCCGGACAGGGGCGGCGTATGGCTACACCTTC
NA,TRBV19,TRBJ2-7,NA,CASSLKLTGVGTYEQYF,TGTGCCAGTAGTTTAAAACTGACAGGAGTGGGAACCTACGAGCAGTACTTC
NA,TRBV11-2,TRBJ2-1,NA,CASSLTRNEQFF,TGTGCCAGCAGCCTAACTAGAAATGAGCAGTTCTTC
NA,TRBV5-6,TRBJ1-1,NA,CASSHDTPNTEAFF,TGTGCCAGCAGCCACGACACGCCGAACACTGAAGCTTTCTTT
NA,TRBV24-1,TRBJ1-5,NA,CATSDAGADQPQHF,TGTGCCACCAGTGATGCGGGGGCCGATCAGCCCCAGCATTTT
NA,TRBV10-3,TRBJ2-7,NA,CAISESGGVGRYEQYF,TGTGCCATCAGTGAGTCGGGTGGGGTGGGGAGATACGAGCAGTACTTC
NA,TRBV9,TRBJ1-1,TRBD1,CASSPRTGSTEAFF,TGTGCCAGCAGCCCCCGGACAGGGTCCACTGAAGCTTTCTTT
NA,TRBV3-1/TRBV3-2,TRBJ1-2,NA,CASRHSSDYGYTF,TGTGCCAGCAGACACAGTAGCGACTATGGCTACACCTTC
NA,TRBV3-1/TRBV3-2,TRBJ1-2,TRBD1,CATRPGQAYGYTF,TGTGCCACTAGACCGGGACAGGCCTATGGCTACACCTTC
NA,TRBV19,TRBJ2-5,TRBD2,CASSPLSGGTQETQYF,TGTGCCAGTAGTCCCCTAAGCGGGGGGACCCAAGAGACCCAGTACTTC
NA,TRBV11-2,TRBJ1-1,NA,CASSRLGTEAFF,TGTGCCAGCAGCCGCCTAGGCACTGAAGCTTTCTTT
NA,TRBV5-1,TRBJ1-2,TRBD1,CASSPGGTGYGYTF,TGCGCCAGCAGCCCGGGAGGGACAGGGTATGGCTACACCTTC
once,TRBV13,TRBJ2-1,TRBD2,CASSPGTSAYNEQFF,TGTGCCAGCAGCCCTGGGACTAGCGCCTACAATGAGCAGTTCTTC
NA,TRBV6-2/TRBV6-3,TRBJ2-3,TRBD2,CASSYNLAGGKLSTDTQYF,TGTGCCAGCAGTTACAATCTAGCGGGAGGAAAATTAAGCACAGATACGCAGTATTTT
NA,TRBV5-5,TRBJ1-2,TRBD1,CASSLALGGQGIYGYTF,TGTGCCAGCAGCTTGGCTCTCGGTGGACAGGGGATCTATGGCTACACCTTC
NA,TRBV9,TRBJ2-5,NA,CASSVTSSQETQYF,TGTGCCAGCAGCGTCACTAGCTCCCAAGAGACCCAGTACTTC
NA,TRBV30,TRBJ2-1,NA,CARAFSGLYNEQFF,TGTGCCAGGGCCTTTAGCGGACTATACAATGAGCAGTTCTTC
NA,TRBV4-1,TRBJ2-7,TRBD2,CASSQPSGISYEQYF,TGCGCCAGCAGCCAGCCTAGCGGGATCTCCTACGAGCAGTACTTC
NA,TRBV5-1,TRBJ2-7,NA,CASSLQGYEQYF,TGCGCCAGCAGTTTACAGGGTTACGAGCAGTACTTC
NA,TRBV6-5,TRBJ1-1,NA,CASSSPSAGDTEAFF,TGTGCCAGCAGTTCGCCCTCAGCAGGGGACACTGAAGCTTTCTTT
NA,TRBV6-1,TRBJ1-2,NA,CASSEEEGFYGYTF,TGTGCCAGCAGTGAAGAGGAGGGGTTCTATGGCTACACCTTC
NA,TRBV6-5,TRBJ1-6,TRBD1,CASKGQVNSPLHF,TGTGCCAGCAAGGGACAGGTCAATTCACCCCTCCACTTT
NA,TRBV3-1/TRBV3-2,TRBJ1-1,NA,CASSRVLNTEAFF,TGTGCCAGCAGCCGAGTACTGAACACTGAAGCTTTCTTT
NA,TRBV3-1/TRBV3-2,TRBJ2-3,TRBD1,CASNDRTGGTDTQYF,TGTGCCAGCAACGATCGGACAGGGGGCACAGATACGCAGTATTTT
NA,TRBV7-2,TRBJ1-5,NA,CASSLRANQPQHF,TGTGCCAGCAGCTTACGAGCCAATCAGCCCCAGCATTTT
NA,TRBV21-1,TRBJ1-2,NA,CASSGTPRGYTF,TGTGCCAGCTCCGGGACACCGAGAGGCTACACCTTC
NA,TRBV5-6,TRBJ2-7,NA,CASSPRGAPSYEQYF,TGTGCCAGCAGCCCACGGGGGGCCCCCTCCTACGAGCAGTACTTC
once,TRBV6-1,TRBJ1-5,NA,CASSEWGGYSNQPQHF,TGTGCCAGCAGTGAATGGGGGGGTTATAGCAATCAGCCCCAGCATTTT
NA,TRBV6-1,TRBJ2-7,NA,CASSEPIRTATYEQYF,TGTGCCAGCAGTGAACCTATTAGGACAGCCACCTACGAGCAGTACTTC
NA,TRBV6-5,TRBJ1-1,NA,CASSYSSRALGEAFF,TGTGCCAGCAGTTACTCGAGCAGGGCCCTGGGTGAAGCTTTCTTT
NA,TRBV9,TRBJ1-2,NA,CASSVHSGYTF,TGTGCCAGCAGCGTACACAGTGGCTACACCTTC
few,TRBV5-4,TRBJ1-1,NA,CASSRRGVDTEAFF,TGTGCCAGCAGCCGGCGGGGGGTGGACACTGAAGCTTTCTTT
once,TRBV5-1,TRBJ2-7,TRBD2,CASSLASGSYEQYF,TGCGCCAGCAGCTTAGCTAGCGGGAGTTACGAGCAGTACTTC
NA,TRBV10-3,TRBJ2-5,NA,CAIRERLGEETQYF,TGTGCCATCAGAGAAAGACTAGGCGAGGAGACCCAGTACTTC
once,TRBV6-6,TRBJ1-6,NA,CASLVGVNSPLHF,TGTGCCAGCCTCGTCGGGGTAAATTCACCCCTCCACTTT
many,TRBV4-2,TRBJ2-7,TRBD2,CASSQAYHRTSGQTYEQYF,TGTGCCAGCAGCCAAGCCTATCATCGGACTAGCGGGCAGACCTACGAGCAGTACTTC
NA,TRBV2,TRBJ2-1,TRBD1,CASSLEGASYNEQFF,TGTGCCAGCAGTTTAGAGGGGGCCTCCTACAATGAGCAGTTCTTC